The present T cell receptor (beta chain) was sequenced within a study of blood T cell repertoires in COVID-19. Study-level background: COVID-19 samples from acute and convalescent phases originated in the United States, Italy and Spain.

Participants, 18 to 89 years old, spanned about 26 US areas. Donors were grouped by their self-reported clinical history. Original processing methods: Reference gene primer amplification yielded estimated nucleated cell counts. TCRdb's copy holds only in-frame clones and misses some; the assay was immunoSEQ multiplex PCR. The D gene and trimming were derived from the DNA, and the V and J assignments and clone size from that table. The repertoire holds around 200,000 clones, 86% seen once, with 5% to 7% in the top ten. The V end lost 0 bases, the J end lost 4 bases, and 18 bases lay between the germline ends. From germline, CDR1 is LGHNA and CDR2 YSLEER. The CDR3 loop spans 17 amino acids.

The receptor's source is a man aged 40-55 years with acute COVID-19. Source material: PBMCs or T cells enriched from blood (not recorded which). The chain is built from TRBV4-3 and TRBJ1-2, with a tentative D call TRBD1 (6 bases). CDR3 coding DNA: TGCGCCAGCAGCCAAGAAGCGCAGGGACATATCCTCTATGGCTACACCTTC. Translated: CASSQEAQGHILYGYTF.